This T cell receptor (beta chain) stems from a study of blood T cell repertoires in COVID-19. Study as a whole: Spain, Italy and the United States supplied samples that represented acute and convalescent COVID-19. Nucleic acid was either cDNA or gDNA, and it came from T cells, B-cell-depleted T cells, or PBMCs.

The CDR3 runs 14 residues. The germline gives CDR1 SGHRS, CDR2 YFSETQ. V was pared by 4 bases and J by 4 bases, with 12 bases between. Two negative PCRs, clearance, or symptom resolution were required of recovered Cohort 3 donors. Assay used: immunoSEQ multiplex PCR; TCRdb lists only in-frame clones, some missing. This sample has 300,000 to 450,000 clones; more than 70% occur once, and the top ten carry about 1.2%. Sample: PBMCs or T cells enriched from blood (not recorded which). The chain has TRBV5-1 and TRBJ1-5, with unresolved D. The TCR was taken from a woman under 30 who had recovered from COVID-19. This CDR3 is CASSPIPDNQPQHF. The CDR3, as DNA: TGCGCCAGCAGCCCTATCCCCGATAATCAGCCCCAGCATTTT.